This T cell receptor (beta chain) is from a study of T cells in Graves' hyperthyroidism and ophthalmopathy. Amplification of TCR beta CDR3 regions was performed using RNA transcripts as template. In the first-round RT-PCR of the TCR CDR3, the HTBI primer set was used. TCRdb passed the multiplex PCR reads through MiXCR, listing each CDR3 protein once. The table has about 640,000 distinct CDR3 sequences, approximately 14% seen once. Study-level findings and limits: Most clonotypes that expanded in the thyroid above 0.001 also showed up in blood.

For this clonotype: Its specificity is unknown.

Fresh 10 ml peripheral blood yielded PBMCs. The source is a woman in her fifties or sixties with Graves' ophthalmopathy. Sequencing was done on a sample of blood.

The CDR3 is CASSSRHRVNTGELFF. DNA of the CDR3: TGTGCCAGCAGTTCCCGCCACAGGGTGAACACCGGGGAGCTGTTTTTT. The genes are TRBV6-5 and TRBJ2-2, with TRBD1 as a possible D gene (6 bases). The CDR3 is made up of 16 amino acids. Germline assignment: CDR1 MNHEY and CDR2 SVGAGI. Trimming stripped 4 bases from V and 1 base from J, with 13 bases between.